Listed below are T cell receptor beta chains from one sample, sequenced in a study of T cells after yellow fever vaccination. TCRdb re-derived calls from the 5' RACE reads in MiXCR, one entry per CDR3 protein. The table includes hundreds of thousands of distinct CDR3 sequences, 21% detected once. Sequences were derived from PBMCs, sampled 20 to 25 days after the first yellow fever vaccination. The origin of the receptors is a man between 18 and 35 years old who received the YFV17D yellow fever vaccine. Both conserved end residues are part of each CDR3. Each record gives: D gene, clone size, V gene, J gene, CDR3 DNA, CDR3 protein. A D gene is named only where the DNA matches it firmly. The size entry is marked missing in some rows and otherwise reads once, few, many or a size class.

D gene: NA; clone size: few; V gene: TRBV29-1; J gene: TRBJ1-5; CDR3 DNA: TGCAGCGTTGCCTCGGCAGGGGAACAGCCCCAGCATTTT; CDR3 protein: CSVASAGEQPQHF
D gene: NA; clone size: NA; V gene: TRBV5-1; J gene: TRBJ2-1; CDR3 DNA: TGCGCCACCAGAGACAGGTACAATGAGCAGTTCTTC; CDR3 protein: CATRDRYNEQFF
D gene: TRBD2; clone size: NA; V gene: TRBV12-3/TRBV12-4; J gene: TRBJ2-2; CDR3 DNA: TGTGCCAGCATTACCGGGACTAGCGGGGGCCCCCGAGGGGAGCTGTTTTTT; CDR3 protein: CASITGTSGGPRGELFF
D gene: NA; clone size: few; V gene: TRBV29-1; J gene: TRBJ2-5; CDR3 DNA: TGCAGCGTTGATAGACAGCAAGAGACCCAGTACTTC; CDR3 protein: CSVDRQQETQYF
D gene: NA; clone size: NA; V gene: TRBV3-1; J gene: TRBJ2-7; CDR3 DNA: TGTGCCAGCAGCCAAGTACCGTGGACCTACGAGCAGTACTTC; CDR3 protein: CASSQVPWTYEQYF
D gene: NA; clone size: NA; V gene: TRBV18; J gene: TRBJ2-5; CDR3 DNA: TGTGCCAGCTCCTACGGGGAGCGGTTCCAAGAGACCCAGTACTTC; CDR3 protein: CASSYGERFQETQYF
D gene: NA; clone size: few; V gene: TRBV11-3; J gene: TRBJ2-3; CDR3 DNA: TGTGCCAGCAGCTTGGGGGGACCCTGGGATACGCAGTATTTT; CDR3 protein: CASSLGGPWDTQYF
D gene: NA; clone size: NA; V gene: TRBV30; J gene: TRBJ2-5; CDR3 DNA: TGTGGATCCTCGGGCAGGGAGCAAGAGACCCAGTACTTC; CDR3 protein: CGSSGREQETQYF
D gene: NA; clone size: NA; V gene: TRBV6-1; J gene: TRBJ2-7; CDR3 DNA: TGTGCCAGCAGCGAAGCTTCGACCCACGAGCAGTACTTC; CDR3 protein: CASSEASTHEQYF
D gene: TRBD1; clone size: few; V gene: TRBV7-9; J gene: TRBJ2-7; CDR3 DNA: TGTGCCAGCAGCTTAACCACGGGACAGAACGAGCAGTACTTC; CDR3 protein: CASSLTTGQNEQYF
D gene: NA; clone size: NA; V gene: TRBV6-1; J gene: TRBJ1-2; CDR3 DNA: TGTGCCAGCACTGGACAGTACTATGGCTACACCTTC; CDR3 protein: CASTGQYYGYTF
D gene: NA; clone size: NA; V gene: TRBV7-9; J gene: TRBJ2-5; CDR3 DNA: TGTGCCAGCAGCTTTGAGACCCAAGAGACCCAGTACTTC; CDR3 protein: CASSFETQETQYF
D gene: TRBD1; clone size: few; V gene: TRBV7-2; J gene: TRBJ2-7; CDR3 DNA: TGTGCCAGCAGCTTAGCAGGGGGCCTTTCCTACGAGCAGTACTTC; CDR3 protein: CASSLAGGLSYEQYF
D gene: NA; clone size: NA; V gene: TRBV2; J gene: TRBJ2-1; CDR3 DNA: TGTGCCAGCAGAGGAACCGGAGTGGCCAATGAGCAGTTCTTC; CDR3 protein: CASRGTGVANEQFF
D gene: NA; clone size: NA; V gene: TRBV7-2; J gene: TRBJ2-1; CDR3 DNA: TGTGCCAGCAGCCCATTCGGGGAGCAGTTCTTC; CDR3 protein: CASSPFGEQFF
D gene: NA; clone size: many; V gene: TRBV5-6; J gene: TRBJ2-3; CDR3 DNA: TGTGCCAGCAGCTTGGCCACTATGGATACGCAGTATTTT; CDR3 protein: CASSLATMDTQYF
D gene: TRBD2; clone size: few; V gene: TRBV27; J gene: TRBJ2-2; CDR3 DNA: TGTGCCAGCAGTCGGGGCGGGGGGGCGAACACCGGGGAGCTGTTTTTT; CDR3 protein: CASSRGGGANTGELFF
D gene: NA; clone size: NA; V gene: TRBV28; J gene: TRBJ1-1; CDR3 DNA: TGTGCCAGCAGTACCATTCCAGGGGACCTGAACACTGAAGCTTTCTTT; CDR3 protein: CASSTIPGDLNTEAFF
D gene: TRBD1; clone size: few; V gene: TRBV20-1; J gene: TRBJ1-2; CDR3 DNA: TGCAGTGCTCATTGGACAGGGGTCGGCTACACCTTC; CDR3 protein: CSAHWTGVGYTF
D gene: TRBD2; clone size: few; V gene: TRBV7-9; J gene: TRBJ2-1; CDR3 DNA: TGTGCCAGCAGCTTACATCGGGGGGTCGATGAGCAGTTCTTC; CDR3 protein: CASSLHRGVDEQFF
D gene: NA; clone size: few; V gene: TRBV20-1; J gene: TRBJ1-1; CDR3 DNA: TGCAGTGCTAGCTCAAAATCCGCCGACGCTTTCTTT; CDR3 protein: CSASSKSADAFF
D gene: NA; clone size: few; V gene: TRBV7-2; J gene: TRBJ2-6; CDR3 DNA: TGTGCCAGCCCAGGGGAAGTACTCGACTCTGGGGCCAACGTCCTGACTTTC; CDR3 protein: CASPGEVLDSGANVLTF
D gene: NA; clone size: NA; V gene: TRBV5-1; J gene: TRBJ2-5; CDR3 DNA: TGCGCCAGCAGCTTCTCCGGGGTGAACGAAGAGACCCAGTACTTC; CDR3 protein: CASSFSGVNEETQYF
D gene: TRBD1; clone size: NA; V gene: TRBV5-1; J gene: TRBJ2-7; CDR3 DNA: TGCGCCAGCAGCTTAGGACAGGGAACGTTCTCGGACGAGCAGTACTTC; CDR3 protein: CASSLGQGTFSDEQYF
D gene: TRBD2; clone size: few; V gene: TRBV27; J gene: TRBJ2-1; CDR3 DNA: TGTGCCAGCAGTTTCATAGCGGGGGGAAGTGAGCAGTTCTTC; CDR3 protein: CASSFIAGGSEQFF
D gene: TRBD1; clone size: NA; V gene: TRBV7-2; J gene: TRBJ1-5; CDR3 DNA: TGTGCCAGCAGCCCCGGGGGACAGGGTTATCAGCCCCAGCATTTT; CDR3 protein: CASSPGGQGYQPQHF
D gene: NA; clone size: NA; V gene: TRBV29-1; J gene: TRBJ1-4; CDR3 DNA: TGCAGCGTGGCGAAAGGGAGTGAAAAACTGTTTTTT; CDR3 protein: CSVAKGSEKLFF
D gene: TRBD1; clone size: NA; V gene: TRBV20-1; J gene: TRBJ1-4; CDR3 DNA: TGCAGTGCTAGGGACGAGGGACAGGGGCGCGAAAAACTGTTTTTT; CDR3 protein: CSARDEGQGREKLFF
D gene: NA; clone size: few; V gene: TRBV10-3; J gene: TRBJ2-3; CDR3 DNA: TGTGCCATCAGTGAGTCGGTCCCAGATACGCAGTATTTT; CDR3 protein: CAISESVPDTQYF
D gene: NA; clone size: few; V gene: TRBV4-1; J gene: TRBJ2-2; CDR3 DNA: TGCGCCAGCAGCAAAGGGGTAACCGGGGAGCTGTTTTTT; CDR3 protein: CASSKGVTGELFF
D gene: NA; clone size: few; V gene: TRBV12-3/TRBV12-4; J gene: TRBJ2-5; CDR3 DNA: TGTGCCAGCAGTTTAGGGGCAGGGTATGGAGAGACCCAGTACTTC; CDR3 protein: CASSLGAGYGETQYF
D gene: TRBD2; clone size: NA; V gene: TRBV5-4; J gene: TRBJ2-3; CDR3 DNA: TGTGCCAGCAGACCGCCGACTAGCGGGGGGGCCGCAGATACGCAGTATTTT; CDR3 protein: CASRPPTSGGAADTQYF
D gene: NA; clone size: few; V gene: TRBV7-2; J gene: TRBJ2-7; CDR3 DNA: TGTGCCAGCAGCTTAGTCGGGACACCAACCTACTCCTACGAGCAGTACTTC; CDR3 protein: CASSLVGTPTYSYEQYF
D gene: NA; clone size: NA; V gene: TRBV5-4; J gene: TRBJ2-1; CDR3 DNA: TGTGCCAGCAGCTTTGGTCCAGGGTGGAATGAGCAGTTCTTC; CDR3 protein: CASSFGPGWNEQFF
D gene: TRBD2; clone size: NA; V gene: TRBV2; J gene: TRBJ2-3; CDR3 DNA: TGTGCCAGCAGCGGACTAGCGGGGGTCGGTACGCAGTATTTT; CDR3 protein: CASSGLAGVGTQYF
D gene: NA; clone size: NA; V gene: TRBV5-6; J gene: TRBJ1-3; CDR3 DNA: TGTGCCAGCAGCTTGGACGCCTCTGGAAACACCATATATTTT; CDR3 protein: CASSLDASGNTIYF
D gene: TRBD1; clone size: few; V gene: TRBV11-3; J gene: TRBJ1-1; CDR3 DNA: TGTGCCAGCAGCCCCGGACAGGGAGAAGGAACTGAAGCTTTCTTT; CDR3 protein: CASSPGQGEGTEAFF
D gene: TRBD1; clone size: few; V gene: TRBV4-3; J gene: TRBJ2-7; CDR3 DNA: TGCGCCAGCAGCTCCCAGGGGGGCCAGGGGGCTAACTCCTACGAGCAGTACTTC; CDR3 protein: CASSSQGGQGANSYEQYF
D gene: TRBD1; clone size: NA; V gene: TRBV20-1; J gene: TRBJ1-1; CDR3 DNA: TGCAGTGCTAGGAGCCCTGGACAGGGGAACACTGAAGCTTTCTTT; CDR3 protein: CSARSPGQGNTEAFF